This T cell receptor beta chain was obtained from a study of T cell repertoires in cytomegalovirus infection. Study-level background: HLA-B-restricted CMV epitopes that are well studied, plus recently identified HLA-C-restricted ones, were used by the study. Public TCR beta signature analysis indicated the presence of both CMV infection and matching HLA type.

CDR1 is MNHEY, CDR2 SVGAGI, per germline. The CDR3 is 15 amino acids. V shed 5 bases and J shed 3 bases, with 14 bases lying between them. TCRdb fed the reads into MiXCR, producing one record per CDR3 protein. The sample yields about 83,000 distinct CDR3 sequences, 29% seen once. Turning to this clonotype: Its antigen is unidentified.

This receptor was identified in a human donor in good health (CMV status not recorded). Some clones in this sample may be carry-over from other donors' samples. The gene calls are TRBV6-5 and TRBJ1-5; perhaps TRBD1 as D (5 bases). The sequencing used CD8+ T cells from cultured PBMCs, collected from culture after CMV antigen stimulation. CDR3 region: CASSVSWGYNQPQHF. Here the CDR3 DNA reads TGTGCCAGCAGTGTGAGTTGGGGCTACAATCAGCCCCAGCATTTT.